This T cell receptor beta chain was observed in a study of naive CD8 T cells in extremely preterm neonates. Notes on this clone: The antigen is unknown.

V was trimmed by 0 bases and J by 4 bases, leaving 5 bases between them. This CDR3 comprises 13 residues. Germline CDR1 reads SGDLS; CDR2 reads YYNGEE. Extremely preterm births at roughly 23-27 weeks of gestation supplied the samples. Study conclusions and caveats: Preterm neonates shared more CDR3 nucleotide sequences (about 2.5%) than older groups. Preterm CDR3s were shorter than older groups', with fewer N additions and less trimming.

TCRdb's table, derived via immunoSEQ multiplex PCR, lists solely in-frame clones and lacks some. The sample consists of roughly 5,200 clones, nearly 95% of them appearing once. This TCR derives from a boy who was born preterm. Sequencing was carried out using naive CD8+ T cells from cord blood. V is TRBV9 and J is TRBJ2-1; D gene uncertain. The CDR3 nucleotides read TGTGCCAGCAGCGTAGCGGTATACAATGAGCAGTTCTTC. Residues: CASSVAVYNEQFF.